In this sample, the clone carrying this T cell receptor (beta chain) turned up many times. The antigen remains undetermined. Exclusions: uncontrolled infection, other autoimmune disease, pregnancy, lactation. V was pared by 5 bases and J by 5 bases, with 20 bases between. The CDR3 runs to 16 residues. The germline gives CDR1 SGHRS, CDR2 YFSETQ. Researchers amplified the TCR beta CDR3 regions from RNA transcripts. RT-PCR in the first round (using the HTBI primer set) targeted the TCR CDR3. TCRdb re-analysed the multiplex PCR reads in MiXCR, keeping a single row per CDR3 protein. Of some 620,000 distinct CDR3 sequences detected, about a sixth appear once; the ten largest clones hold approximately 3.9%. These data come from a study of T cells in Graves' hyperthyroidism and ophthalmopathy. About the study: The blood sample was taken at first diagnosis, before treatment began.

Study-level points and caveats: A 13 V-J model separated ophthalmopathy from stable hyperthyroidism. Most thyroid-expanded clonotypes above 0.001 were also found in blood.

The rearrangement joins TRBV5-1 to TRBJ2-1; perhaps TRBD2 as D (6 bases). The source is a woman in her twenties or thirties with Graves' hyperthyroidism. The source material was blood. The CDR3 reads CASRGGSGESDNEQFF. CDR3 bases: TGCGCCAGCAGGGGGGGTAGCGGAGAGAGCGACAATGAGCAGTTCTTC. Supplemented by reference TRBV5-1 and TRBJ2-1, the full variable domain reads KAGVTQTPRYLIKTRGQQVTLSCSPISGHRSVSWYQQTPGQGLQFLFEYFSETQRNKGNFPGRFSGRQFSNSRSEMNVSTLELGDSALYLCASRGGSGESDNEQFFGPGTRLTVL.